This passage covers 3 T cell receptor beta chains from one sample sequenced in a study of identical twins. TCRdb reprocessed the 5' RACE reads via MiXCR and lists one record per CDR3 protein. The sample consists of 1,800,000 or so distinct CDR3 sequences, more than 30% of them appearing once. The specimen was cord blood. Receptors were obtained from a newborn girl in good health.

This clonotype came up a few times. CDR3 residues: CSARVRALSYEQYF. CDR3 DNA: TGCAGTGCTAGAGTCAGGGCTCTCTCCTACGAGCAGTACTTC. The chain is built from TRBV20-1 and TRBJ2-4; TRBD1 might be the D (5 bases). The better agreement between TRBJ2-7 and the DNA end casts doubt on the J call. From germline, CDR1 is DFQATT and CDR2 SNEGSKA (reference sequence). This CDR3 contains 14 residues.

J is TRBJ1-5 and V is TRBV4-1; unclear D gene. The V end was cut by 1 base, the J end by 6 bases, with 13 bases between. Per germline, CDR1 MGHRA and CDR2 YSYEKL. The CDR3 extends over 15 amino acids. The chain's CDR3 is CASSQASQSGQPQHF. The CDR3, as DNA: TGCGCCAGCAGCCAAGCTTCGCAGTCCGGTCAGCCCCAGCATTTT.

This clonotype was detected only a few times. The J gene is TRBJ1-5, the V gene TRBV9; possible D gene TRBD1, 5 bases. The V gene lost 1 base and the J gene lost 3 bases, with 8 bases spanning the gap. Germline V CDR1 and CDR2: SGDLS, YYNGEE. The CDR3 sequence is 14 residues long. CDR3 protein: CASSVLRVNQPQHF. In DNA, the CDR3 is TGTGCCAGCAGCGTACTCAGGGTCAATCAGCCCCAGCATTTT.